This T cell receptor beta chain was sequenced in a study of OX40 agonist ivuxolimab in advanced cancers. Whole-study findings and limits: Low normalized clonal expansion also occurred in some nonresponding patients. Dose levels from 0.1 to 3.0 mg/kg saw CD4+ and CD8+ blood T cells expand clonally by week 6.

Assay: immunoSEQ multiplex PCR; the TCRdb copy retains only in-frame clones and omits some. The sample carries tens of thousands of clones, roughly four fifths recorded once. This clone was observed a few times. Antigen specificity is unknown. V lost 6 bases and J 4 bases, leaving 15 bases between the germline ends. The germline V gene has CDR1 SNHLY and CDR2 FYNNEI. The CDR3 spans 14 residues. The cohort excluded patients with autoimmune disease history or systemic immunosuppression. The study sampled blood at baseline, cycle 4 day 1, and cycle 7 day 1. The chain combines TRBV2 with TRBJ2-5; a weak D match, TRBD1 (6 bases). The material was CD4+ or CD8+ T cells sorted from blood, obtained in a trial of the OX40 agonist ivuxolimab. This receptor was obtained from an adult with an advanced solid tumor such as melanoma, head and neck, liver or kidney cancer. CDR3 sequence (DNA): TGTGCCAGCAGCGATTTAACAGGGAGAGAGACCCAGTACTTC. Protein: CASSDLTGRETQYF. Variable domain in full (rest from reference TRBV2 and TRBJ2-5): EPEVTQTPSHQVTQMGQEVILRCVPISNHLYFYWYRQILGQKVEFLVSFYNNEISEKSEIFDDQFSVERPDGSNFTLKIRSTKLEDSAMYFCASSDLTGRETQYFGPGTRLLVL.